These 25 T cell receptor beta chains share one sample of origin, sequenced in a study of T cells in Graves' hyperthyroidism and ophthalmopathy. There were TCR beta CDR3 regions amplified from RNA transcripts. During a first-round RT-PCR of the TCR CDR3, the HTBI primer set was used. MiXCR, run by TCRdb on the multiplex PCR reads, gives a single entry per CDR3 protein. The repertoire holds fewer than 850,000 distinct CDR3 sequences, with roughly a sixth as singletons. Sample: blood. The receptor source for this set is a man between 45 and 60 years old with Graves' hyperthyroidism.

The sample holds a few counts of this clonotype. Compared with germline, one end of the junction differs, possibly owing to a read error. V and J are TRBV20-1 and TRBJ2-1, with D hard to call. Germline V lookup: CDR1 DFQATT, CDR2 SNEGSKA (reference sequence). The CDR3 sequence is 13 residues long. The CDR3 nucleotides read TGCAGTGCTAGTTCACCGACATACAATGAGCAGCTCTTC. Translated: CSASSPTYNEQLF.

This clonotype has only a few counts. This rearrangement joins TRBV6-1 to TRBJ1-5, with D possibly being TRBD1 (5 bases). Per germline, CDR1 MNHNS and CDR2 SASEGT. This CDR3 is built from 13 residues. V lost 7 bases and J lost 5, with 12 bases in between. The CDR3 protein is CASTGGPYQPQHF. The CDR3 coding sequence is TGTGCCAGCACCGGGGGACCTTATCAGCCCCAGCATTTT.

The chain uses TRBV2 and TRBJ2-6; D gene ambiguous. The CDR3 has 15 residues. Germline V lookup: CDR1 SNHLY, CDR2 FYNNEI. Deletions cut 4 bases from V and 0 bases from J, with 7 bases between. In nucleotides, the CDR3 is TGTGCCAGCAGTGTAGTTGCCTCTGGGGCCAACGTCCTGACTTTC. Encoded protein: CASSVVASGANVLTF. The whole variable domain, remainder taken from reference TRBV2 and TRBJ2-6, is EPEVTQTPSHQVTQMGQEVILRCVPISNHLYFYWYRQILGQKVEFLVSFYNNEISEKSEIFDDQFSVERPDGSNFTLKIRSTKLEDSAMYFCASSVVASGANVLTFGAGSRLTVL.

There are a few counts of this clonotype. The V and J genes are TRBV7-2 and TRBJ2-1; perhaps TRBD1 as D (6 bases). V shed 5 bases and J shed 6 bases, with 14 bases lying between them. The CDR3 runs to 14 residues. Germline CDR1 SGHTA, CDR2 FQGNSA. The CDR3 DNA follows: TGTGCCAGCAGCCAGGGACACCTCCGCAATGAGCAGTTCTTC. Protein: CASSQGHLRNEQFF.

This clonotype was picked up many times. The CDR3 DNA sequence: TGCAGTGCTAGGGTGTCGGGACTAACGTACCAAGAGACCCAGTACTTC. Residues: CSARVSGLTYQETQYF. V and J are TRBV20-1 and TRBJ2-5, with 7 bases identical to TRBD2. From germline, CDR1 is DFQATT and CDR2 SNEGSKA (reference sequence). This CDR3 has 16 amino acids. Trimming cost V 3 bases and J 0 bases; bases outside gene matches: 10.

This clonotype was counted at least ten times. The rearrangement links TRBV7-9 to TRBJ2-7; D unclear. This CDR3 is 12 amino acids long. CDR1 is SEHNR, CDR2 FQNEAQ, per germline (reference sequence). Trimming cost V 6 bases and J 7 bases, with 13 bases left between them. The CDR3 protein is CASSWQEPEQYF. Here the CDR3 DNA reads TGTGCCAGCAGTTGGCAGGAACCTGAGCAGTACTTC.

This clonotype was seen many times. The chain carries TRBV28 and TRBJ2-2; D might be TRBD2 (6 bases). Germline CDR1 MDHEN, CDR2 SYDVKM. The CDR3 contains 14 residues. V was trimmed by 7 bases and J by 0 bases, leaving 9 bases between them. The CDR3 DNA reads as TGTGCCAGCACCTGGGGGGCGAACACCGGGGAGCTGTTTTTT. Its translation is CASTWGANTGELFF.

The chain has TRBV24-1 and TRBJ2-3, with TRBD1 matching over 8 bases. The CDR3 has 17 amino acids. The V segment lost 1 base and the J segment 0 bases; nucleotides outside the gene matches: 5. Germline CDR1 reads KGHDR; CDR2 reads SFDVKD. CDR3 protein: CATSDFQGASSTDTQYF. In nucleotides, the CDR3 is TGTGCCACCAGTGATTTCCAGGGGGCCTCTAGCACAGATACGCAGTATTTT.

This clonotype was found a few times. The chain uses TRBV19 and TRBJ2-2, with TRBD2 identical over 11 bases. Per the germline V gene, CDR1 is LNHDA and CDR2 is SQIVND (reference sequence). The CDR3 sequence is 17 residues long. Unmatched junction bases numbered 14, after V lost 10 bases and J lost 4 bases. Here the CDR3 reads CATGTSGHPRSTGELFF. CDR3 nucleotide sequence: TGTGCCACCGGGACTAGCGGACACCCAAGGAGCACCGGGGAGCTGTTTTTT. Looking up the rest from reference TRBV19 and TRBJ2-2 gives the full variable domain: DGGITQSPKYLFRKEGQNVTLSCEQNLNHDAMYWYRQDPGQGLRLIYYSQIVNDFQKGDIAEGYSVSREKKESFPLTVTSAQKNPTAFYLCATGTSGHPRSTGELFFGEGSRLTVL.

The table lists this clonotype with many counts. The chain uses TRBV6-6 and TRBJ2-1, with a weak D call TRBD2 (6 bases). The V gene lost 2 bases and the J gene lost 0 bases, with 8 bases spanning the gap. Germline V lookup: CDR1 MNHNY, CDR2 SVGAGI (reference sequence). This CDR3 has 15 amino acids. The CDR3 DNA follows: TGTGCCAGCAGTTACAACGGGGGCTCCTACAATGAGCAGTTCTTC. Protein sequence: CASSYNGGSYNEQFF.

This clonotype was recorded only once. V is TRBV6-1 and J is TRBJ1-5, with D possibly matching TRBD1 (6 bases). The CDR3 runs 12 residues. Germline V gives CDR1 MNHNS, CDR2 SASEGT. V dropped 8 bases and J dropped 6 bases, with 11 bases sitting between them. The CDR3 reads CASAQGSQPQHF. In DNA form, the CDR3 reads TGTGCCAGCGCCCAGGGGAGTCAGCCCCAGCATTTT.

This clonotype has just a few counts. The DNA of the CDR3 is TGTGCCAGCAGCTTGTGGGCAGGAGGGAACACCGGGGAGCTGTTTTTT. Encoded protein: CASSLWAGGNTGELFF. This rearrangement joins TRBV5-6 to TRBJ2-2; perhaps TRBD2 as D (5 bases). Trimming removed 1 base at V and 1 base at J, with 11 bases between. The CDR3 totals 16 residues. The germline CDR1 and CDR2 sequences are SGHDT and YYEEEE.

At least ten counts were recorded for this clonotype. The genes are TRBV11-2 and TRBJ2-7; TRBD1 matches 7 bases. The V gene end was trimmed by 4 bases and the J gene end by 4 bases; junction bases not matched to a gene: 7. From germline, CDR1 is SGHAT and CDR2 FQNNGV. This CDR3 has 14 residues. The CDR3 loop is CASSWTGLLYEQYF. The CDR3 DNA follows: TGTGCCAGCAGCTGGACAGGATTACTTTACGAGCAGTACTTC.

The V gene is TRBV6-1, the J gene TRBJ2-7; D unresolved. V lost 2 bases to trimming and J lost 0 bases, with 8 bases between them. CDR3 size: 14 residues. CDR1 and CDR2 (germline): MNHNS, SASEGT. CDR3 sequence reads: CASSEFPSSYEQYF. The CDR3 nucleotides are TGTGCCAGCAGTGAATTTCCAAGCTCCTACGAGCAGTACTTC.

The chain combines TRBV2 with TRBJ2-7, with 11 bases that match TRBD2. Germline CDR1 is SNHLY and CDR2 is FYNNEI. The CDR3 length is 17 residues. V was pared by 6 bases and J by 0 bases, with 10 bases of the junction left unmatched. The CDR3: CASRDTSGSSSSYEQYF. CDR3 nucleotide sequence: TGTGCCAGCAGGGACACTAGCGGGAGCTCGAGCTCCTACGAGCAGTACTTC.

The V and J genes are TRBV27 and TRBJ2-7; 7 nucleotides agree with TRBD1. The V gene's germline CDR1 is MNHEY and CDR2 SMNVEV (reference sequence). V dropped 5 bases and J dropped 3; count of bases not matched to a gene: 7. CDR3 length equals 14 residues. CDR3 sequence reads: CASSLRDSLYEQYF. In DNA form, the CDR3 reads TGTGCCAGCAGTCTCCGGGACAGCCTCTACGAGCAGTACTTC.

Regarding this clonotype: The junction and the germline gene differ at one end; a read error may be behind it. CDR3 coding DNA: TGTGCCAGCAGCCCACAGGGCTGGGGGAACACTGAAGCTTTCTTT. Amino acid sequence: CASSPQGWGNTEAFF. This chain joins TRBV5-1 and TRBJ1-1; weak D call: TRBD1 (6 bases). The CDR3 runs to 15 residues. Germline CDR1 SGHRS, CDR2 YFSETQ.

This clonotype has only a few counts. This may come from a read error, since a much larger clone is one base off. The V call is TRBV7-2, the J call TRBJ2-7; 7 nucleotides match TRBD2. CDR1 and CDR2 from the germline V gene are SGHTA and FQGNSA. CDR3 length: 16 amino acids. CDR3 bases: TGTGCCAGCAGCTTAGAACCTAGCGGAGTCTCCTACGGGCAGTACTTC. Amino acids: CASSLEPSGVSYGQYF.

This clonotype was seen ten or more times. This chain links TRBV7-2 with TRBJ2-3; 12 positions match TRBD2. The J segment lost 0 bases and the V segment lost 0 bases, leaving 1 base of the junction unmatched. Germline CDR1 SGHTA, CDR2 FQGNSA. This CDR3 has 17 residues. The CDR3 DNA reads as TGTGCCAGCAGCTTAGCCGGGACTAGCGGGAGCACAGATACGCAGTATTTT. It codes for CASSLAGTSGSTDTQYF.

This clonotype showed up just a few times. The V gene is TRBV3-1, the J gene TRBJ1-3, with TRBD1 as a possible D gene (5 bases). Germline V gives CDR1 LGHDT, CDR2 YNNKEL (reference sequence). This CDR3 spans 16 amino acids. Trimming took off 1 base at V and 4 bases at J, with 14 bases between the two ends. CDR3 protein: CASSQGESGVGNTIYF. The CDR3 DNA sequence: TGTGCCAGCAGCCAAGGGGAATCGGGGGTAGGAAACACCATATATTTT.

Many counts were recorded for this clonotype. The CDR3 protein is CASSLSPGVGEYF. DNA of the CDR3: TGTGCCAGCAGTCTCTCGCCTGGGGTTGGAGAGTACTTC. The chain has TRBV27 and TRBJ2-7; D gene unclear. V was trimmed by 5 bases and J by 11 bases, leaving 19 bases between them. The CDR3 has 13 amino acids. CDR1 is MNHEY, CDR2 SMNVEV, per germline (reference sequence).

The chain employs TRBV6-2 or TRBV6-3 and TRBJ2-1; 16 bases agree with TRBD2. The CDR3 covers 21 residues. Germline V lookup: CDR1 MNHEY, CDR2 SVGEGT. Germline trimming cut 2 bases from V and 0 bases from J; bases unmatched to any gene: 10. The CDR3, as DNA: TGTGCCAGCAGTTACAAGACGGGACTAGCGGGAGGGATTAGCTCCTACAATGAGCAGTTCTTC. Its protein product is CASSYKTGLAGGISSYNEQFF.

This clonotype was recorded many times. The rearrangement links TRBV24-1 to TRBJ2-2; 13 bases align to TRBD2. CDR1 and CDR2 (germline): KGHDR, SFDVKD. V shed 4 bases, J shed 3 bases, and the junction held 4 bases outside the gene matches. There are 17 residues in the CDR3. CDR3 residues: CATSEAGLAGDTGELFF. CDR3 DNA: TGTGCCACCAGTGAAGCCGGACTAGCGGGAGACACCGGGGAGCTGTTTTTT.

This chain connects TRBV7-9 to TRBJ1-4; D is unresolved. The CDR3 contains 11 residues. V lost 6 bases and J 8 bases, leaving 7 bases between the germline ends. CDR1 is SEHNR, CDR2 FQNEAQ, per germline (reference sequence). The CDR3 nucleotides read TGTGCCAGCAGGGCCGGCGAAAAACTGTTTTTT. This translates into CASRAGEKLFF. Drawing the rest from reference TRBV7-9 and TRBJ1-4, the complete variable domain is DTGVSQNPRHKITKRGQNVTFRCDPISEHNRLYWYRQTLGQGPEFLTYFQNEAQLEKSRLLSDRFSAERPKGSFSTLEIQRTEQGDSAMYLCASRAGEKLFFGSGTQLSVL.

CDR3 loop: CASSYVLTGELFF. CDR3 coding DNA: TGTGCCAGCAGTTACGTCCTCACCGGGGAGCTGTTTTTT. This chain connects TRBV6-2 or TRBV6-3 to TRBJ2-2; no clear D. The germline V gene has CDR1 MNHEY and CDR2 SVGEGT. With 2 bases removed from V and 4 bases from J, the gap between germline ends came to 5 bases. The CDR3 runs 13 residues.